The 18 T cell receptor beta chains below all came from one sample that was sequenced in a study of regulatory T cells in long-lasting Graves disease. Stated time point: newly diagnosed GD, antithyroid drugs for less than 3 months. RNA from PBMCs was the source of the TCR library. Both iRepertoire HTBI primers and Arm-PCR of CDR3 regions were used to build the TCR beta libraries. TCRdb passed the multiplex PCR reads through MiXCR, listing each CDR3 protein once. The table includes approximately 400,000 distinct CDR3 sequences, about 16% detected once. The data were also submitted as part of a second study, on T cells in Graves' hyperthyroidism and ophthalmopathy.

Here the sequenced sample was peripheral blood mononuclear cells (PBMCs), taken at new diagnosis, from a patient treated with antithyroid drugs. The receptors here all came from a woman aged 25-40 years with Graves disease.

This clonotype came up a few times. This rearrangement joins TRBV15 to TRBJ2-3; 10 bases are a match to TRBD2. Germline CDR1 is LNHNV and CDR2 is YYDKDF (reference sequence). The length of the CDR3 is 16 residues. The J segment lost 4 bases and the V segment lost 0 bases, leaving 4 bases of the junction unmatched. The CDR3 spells CATSRDSGRAPDTQYF. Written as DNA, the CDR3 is TGTGCCACCAGCAGAGACAGCGGGAGGGCCCCAGATACGCAGTATTTT.

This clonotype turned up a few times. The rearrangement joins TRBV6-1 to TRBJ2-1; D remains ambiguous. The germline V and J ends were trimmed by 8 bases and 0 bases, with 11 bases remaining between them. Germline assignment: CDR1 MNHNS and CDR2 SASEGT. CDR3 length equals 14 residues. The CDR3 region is CASGPESSYNEQFF. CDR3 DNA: TGTGCCAGCGGCCCTGAAAGCTCCTACAATGAGCAGTTCTTC.

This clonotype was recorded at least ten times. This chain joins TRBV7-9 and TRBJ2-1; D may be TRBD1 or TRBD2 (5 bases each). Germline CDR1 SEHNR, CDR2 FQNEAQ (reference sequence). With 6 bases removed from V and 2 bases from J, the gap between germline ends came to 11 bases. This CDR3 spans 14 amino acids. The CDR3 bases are TGTGCCAGCAGGAGGGACGGGGCCTACAATGAGCAGTTCTTC. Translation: CASRRDGAYNEQFF.

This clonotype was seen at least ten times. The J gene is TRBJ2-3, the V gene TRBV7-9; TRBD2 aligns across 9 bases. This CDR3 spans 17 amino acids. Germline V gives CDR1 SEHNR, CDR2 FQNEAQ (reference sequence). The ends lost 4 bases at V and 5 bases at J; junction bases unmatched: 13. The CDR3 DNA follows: TGTGCCAGCAGCTCCCCCTTTGCGGGAGGGGTTATAGATACGCAGTATTTT. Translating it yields CASSSPFAGGVIDTQYF. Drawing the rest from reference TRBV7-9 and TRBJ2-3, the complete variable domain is DTGVSQNPRHKITKRGQNVTFRCDPISEHNRLYWYRQTLGQGPEFLTYFQNEAQLEKSRLLSDRFSAERPKGSFSTLEIQRTEQGDSAMYLCASSSPFAGGVIDTQYFGPGTRLTVL.

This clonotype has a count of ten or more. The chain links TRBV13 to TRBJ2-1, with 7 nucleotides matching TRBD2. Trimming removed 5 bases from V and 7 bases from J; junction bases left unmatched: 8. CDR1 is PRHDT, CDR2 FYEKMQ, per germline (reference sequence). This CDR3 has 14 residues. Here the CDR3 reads CASSPPGTKNEQFF. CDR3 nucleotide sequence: TGTGCCAGCAGCCCGCCAGGGACTAAAAATGAGCAGTTCTTC.

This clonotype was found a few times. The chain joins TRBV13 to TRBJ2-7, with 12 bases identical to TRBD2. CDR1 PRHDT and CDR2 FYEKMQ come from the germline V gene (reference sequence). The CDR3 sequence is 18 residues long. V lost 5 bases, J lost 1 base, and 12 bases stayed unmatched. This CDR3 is CASSIGLAGPPYSYEQYF. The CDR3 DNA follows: TGTGCCAGCAGCATCGGACTAGCGGGACCTCCGTATTCCTACGAGCAGTACTTC.

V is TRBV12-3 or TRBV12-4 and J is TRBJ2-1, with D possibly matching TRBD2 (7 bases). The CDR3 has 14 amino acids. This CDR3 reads CAGGGSVSYNEQFF. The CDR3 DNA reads TGTGCTGGGGGCGGGAGTGTCTCCTACAATGAGCAGTTCTTC.

CDR3 in DNA: TGTGCCAGCAATGCAGCGGGAGACTTTGAGTACTTC. Residues: CASNAAGDFEYF. The chain recombines TRBV12-3 or TRBV12-4 with TRBJ2-7, with TRBD2 matching 8 bases. The V gene end was trimmed by 7 bases and the J gene end by 11 bases; junction bases not matched to a gene: 10. The CDR3 runs to 12 residues.

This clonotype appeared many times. CDR3 in amino acids: CASSLGLAGGAGYNEQFF. As DNA, the CDR3 is TGCGCCAGCAGCTTGGGTTTAGCGGGAGGGGCCGGATACAATGAGCAGTTCTTC. V and J are TRBV5-1 and TRBJ2-1, with 11 bases matching TRBD2. Per the germline V gene, CDR1 is SGHRS and CDR2 is YFSETQ. CDR3 length equals 18 residues. The junction had 9 bases not matched to a gene; V was cut back by 0 bases and J by 4 bases.

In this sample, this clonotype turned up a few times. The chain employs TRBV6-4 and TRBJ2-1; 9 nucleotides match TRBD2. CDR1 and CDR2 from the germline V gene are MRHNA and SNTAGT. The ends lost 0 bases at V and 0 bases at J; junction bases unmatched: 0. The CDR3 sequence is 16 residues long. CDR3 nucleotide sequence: TGTGCCAGCAGTGACTCGACTAGCGGCTCCTACAATGAGCAGTTCTTC. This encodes CASSDSTSGSYNEQFF.

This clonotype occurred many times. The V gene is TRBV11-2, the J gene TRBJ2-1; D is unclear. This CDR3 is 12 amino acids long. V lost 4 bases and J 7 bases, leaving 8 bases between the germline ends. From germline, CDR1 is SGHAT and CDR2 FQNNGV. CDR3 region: CASSSVGNEQFF. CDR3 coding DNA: TGTGCCAGCAGCTCCGTTGGTAATGAGCAGTTCTTC. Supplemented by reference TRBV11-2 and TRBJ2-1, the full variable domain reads EAGVAQSPRYKIIEKRQSVAFWCNPISGHATLYWYQQILGQGPKLLIQFQNNGVVDDSQLPKDRFSAERLKGVDSTLKIQPAKLEDSAVYLCASSSVGNEQFFGPGTRLTVL.

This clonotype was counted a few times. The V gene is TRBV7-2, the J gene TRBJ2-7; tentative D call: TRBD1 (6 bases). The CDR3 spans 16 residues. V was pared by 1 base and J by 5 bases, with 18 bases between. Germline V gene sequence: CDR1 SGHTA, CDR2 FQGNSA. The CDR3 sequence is CASSLVRGMGAHEQYF. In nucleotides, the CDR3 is TGTGCCAGCAGCTTAGTGAGGGGGATGGGGGCCCACGAGCAGTACTTC.

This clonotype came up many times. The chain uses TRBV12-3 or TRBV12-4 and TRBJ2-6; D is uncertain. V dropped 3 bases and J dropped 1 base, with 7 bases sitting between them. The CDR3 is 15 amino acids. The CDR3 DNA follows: TGTGCCAGCAGTTTTGTAAATTCTGGGGCCAACGTCCTGACTTTC. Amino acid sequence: CASSFVNSGANVLTF.

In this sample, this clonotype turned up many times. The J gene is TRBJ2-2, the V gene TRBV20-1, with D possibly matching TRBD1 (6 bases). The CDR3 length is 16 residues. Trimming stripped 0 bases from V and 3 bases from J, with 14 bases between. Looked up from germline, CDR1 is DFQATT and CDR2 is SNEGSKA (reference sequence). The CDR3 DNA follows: TGCAGTGCTAGAGATCTACAGGGTTGGTACACCGGGGAGCTGTTTTTT. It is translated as CSARDLQGWYTGELFF.

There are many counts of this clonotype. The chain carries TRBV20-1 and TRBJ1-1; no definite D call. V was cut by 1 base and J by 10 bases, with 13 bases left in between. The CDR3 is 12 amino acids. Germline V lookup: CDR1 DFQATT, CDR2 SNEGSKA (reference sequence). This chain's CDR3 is CSARVPTLRAFF. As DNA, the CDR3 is TGCAGTGCTAGAGTTCCCACGTTGAGAGCTTTCTTT.

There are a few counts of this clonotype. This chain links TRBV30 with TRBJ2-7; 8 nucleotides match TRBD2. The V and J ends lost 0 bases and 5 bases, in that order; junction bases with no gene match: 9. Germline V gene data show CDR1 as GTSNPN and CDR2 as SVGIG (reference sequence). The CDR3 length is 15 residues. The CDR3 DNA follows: TGTGCCTGGAGTGTAGGAGCGGGAGTTGGCAACGAGCAGTACTTC. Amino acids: CAWSVGAGVGNEQYF.

The CDR3 protein is CAWRLAGPYEQYF. The CDR3 DNA sequence: TGTGCCTGGAGACTAGCGGGACCCTACGAGCAGTACTTC. The genes are TRBV30 and TRBJ2-7; TRBD2 matches at 10 bases. V trimming: 3 bases; J trimming: 2 bases; junction bases outside the gene matches: 1. The CDR3 has 13 amino acids. Germline values: CDR1 GTSNPN, CDR2 SVGIG (reference sequence). Full variable domain (missing parts from reference TRBV30 and TRBJ2-7): SQTIHQWPATLVQPVGSPLSLECTVEGTSNPNLYWYRQAAGRGLQLLFYSVGIGQISSEVPQNLSASRPQDRQFILSSKKLLLSDSGFYLCAWRLAGPYEQYFGPGTRLTVT.

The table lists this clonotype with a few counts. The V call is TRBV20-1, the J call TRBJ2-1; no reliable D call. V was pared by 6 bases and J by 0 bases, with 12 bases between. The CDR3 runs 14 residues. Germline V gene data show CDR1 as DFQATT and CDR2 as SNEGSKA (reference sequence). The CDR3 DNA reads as TGCAGTGCCCTCGACTGGAGCTCCTACAATGAGCAGTTCTTC. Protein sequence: CSALDWSSYNEQFF.